The 12 T cell receptor beta chains in this list originate from one sample, sequenced in a study of beta chain features in type 1 diabetes. General observations from the study: A moderate, significant TCRB CDR3 shortening appeared in type 1 diabetes across four CD4+ subsets.

Since all of the isolated RNA was reverse transcribed, expressed TCRB transcripts were what got sequenced. Produced via immunoSEQ multiplex PCR; TCRdb's table is partial and in-frame only. In the table there are 300,000 to 450,000 clones, around 12% of which are singletons. For these receptors, no antigen is known. The sequenced sample consisted of naive CD4+ T cells from blood. The receptors derive from a woman between 18 and 29 years old with type 1 diabetes.

This clone occurred a few times. This chain uses TRBV6-5 with TRBJ2-7, with 7 bases identical to TRBD1. This CDR3 is 14 amino acids long. Trimming at V came to 6 bases and at J to 3 bases, leaving 8 bases not matched to a gene. The germline gives CDR1 MNHEY, CDR2 SVGAGI. CDR3 DNA sequence: TGTGCCAGCAGAGAACGGGGACAGAGCTACGAGCAGTACTTC. Amino acid sequence: CASRERGQSYEQYF.

The rearrangement joins TRBV30 to TRBJ2-2; TRBD2 matches 12 bases. Germline lookup yields CDR1 GTSNPN and CDR2 SVGIG (reference sequence). Trimming at V came to 5 bases and at J to 4 bases, leaving 8 bases not matched to a gene. The CDR3 spans 16 residues. As DNA, the CDR3 is TGTGCCTGGCACGGACTAGCGGGATCGGGCACCGGGGAGCTGTTTTTT. Translation gives CAWHGLAGSGTGELFF.

The V gene is TRBV7-2, the J gene TRBJ2-3, with 13 bases lining up with TRBD2. Germline V gene sequence: CDR1 SGHTA, CDR2 FQGNSA. Trimming cost V 5 bases and J 6 bases; bases outside gene matches: 11. The CDR3 runs to 17 residues. This CDR3 is CASSPLGGLAGVDTQYF. CDR3 DNA sequence: TGTGCCAGCAGCCCTCTAGGTGGACTAGCGGGAGTGGATACGCAGTATTTT. The entire variable domain, with the rest obtained from reference TRBV7-2 and TRBJ2-3, is as follows: GAGVSQSPSNKVTEKGKDVELRCDPISGHTALYWYRQSLGQGLEFLIYFQGNSAPDKSGLPSDRFSAERTGGSVSTLTIQRTQQEDSAVYLCASSPLGGLAGVDTQYFGPGTRLTVL.

This clone showed up just a few times. This sequence joins TRBV30 and TRBJ2-7; no firm D call. Between the trimmed V and J ends, which lost 0 bases and 3 bases, there was a span of 9 bases. CDR1 is GTSNPN, CDR2 SVGIG, per germline (reference sequence). The CDR3 has 13 residues. CDR3 loop: CAWSVLSYYEQYF. The CDR3 DNA follows: TGTGCCTGGAGTGTTTTGAGTTACTACGAGCAGTACTTC.

There are a few counts of this clone. The chain joins TRBV11-2 to TRBJ1-4, with 9 bases aligning to TRBD1. The ends lost 4 bases at V and 3 bases at J; junction bases unmatched: 3. The CDR3 has 15 amino acids. Germline V gene data show CDR1 as SGHAT and CDR2 as FQNNGV. This CDR3 is CASSSGQGSNEKLFF. The CDR3 bases are TGTGCCAGCAGCTCAGGACAGGGGTCTAATGAAAAACTGTTTTTT. Looking up the rest from reference TRBV11-2 and TRBJ1-4 gives the full variable domain: EAGVAQSPRYKIIEKRQSVAFWCNPISGHATLYWYQQILGQGPKLLIQFQNNGVVDDSQLPKDRFSAERLKGVDSTLKIQPAKLEDSAVYLCASSSGQGSNEKLFFGSGTQLSVL.

This sequence joins TRBV7-8 and TRBJ1-2; D uncertain. The V gene lost 1 base and the J gene lost 7 bases, with 13 bases spanning the gap. CDR1 is SGHVS and CDR2 is FQNEAQ in the germline V gene. This CDR3 contains 14 residues. The CDR3 nucleotides are TGTGCCAGCAGCTTAGGCACGAGGCTAGGTGGCTACACCTTC. This codes for CASSLGTRLGGYTF.

V gene TRBV18 combines with J gene TRBJ2-5, with D perhaps TRBD2 (5 bases). Germline assignment: CDR1 KGHSH and CDR2 LQKENI. The CDR3 has 15 residues. Trimming took 5 bases from V and 2 from J, leaving 15 bases between them. CDR3 bases: TGTGCCAGCTCAGTAGCGACCGGGCGACAAGAGACCCAGTACTTC. It translates to CASSVATGRQETQYF.

This clone was counted between two and nine times. V usage is TRBV28 and J usage is TRBJ2-7, with D perhaps matching TRBD2 (7 bases). Trimming cost V 6 bases and J 0 bases, with 15 bases left between them. CDR3 length: 15 amino acids. Germline CDR1 reads MDHEN; CDR2 reads SYDVKM. CDR3 nucleotide sequence: TGTGCCAGCAGGGACAGCGGGAAAAGCTCCTACGAGCAGTACTTC. This translates into CASRDSGKSSYEQYF.

This chain connects TRBV4-2 to TRBJ2-2; D remains ambiguous. The CDR3 totals 15 residues. With 0 bases removed from V and 7 bases from J, the gap between germline ends came to 12 bases. Germline CDR1 and CDR2: LGHNA and YNFKEQ. Written as DNA, the CDR3 is TGTGCCAGCAGCCAAGAAACAGCCCAGGTCGGGGAGCTGTTTTTT. This encodes CASSQETAQVGELFF.

Concerning this clone itself: Different DNA sequences within this sample yield the same CDR3. V is TRBV19 and J is TRBJ2-7; 13 bases line up with TRBD2. Looked up from germline, CDR1 is LNHDA and CDR2 is SQIVND (reference sequence). There are 14 residues in the CDR3. V trimming: 5 bases; J trimming: 2 bases; junction bases outside the gene matches: 0. CDR3: CASSGLAGAYEQYF. For the CDR3, the DNA is TGTGCCAGTAGTGGACTAGCGGGAGCCTACGAGCAGTACTTC.

This clone has a handful of counts. The genes are TRBV9 and TRBJ1-4, with TRBD1 matching 9 bases. J lost 6 bases, V lost 6 bases, and 15 bases had no gene match. Germline loops: CDR1 SGDLS, CDR2 YYNGEE. This CDR3 is built from 17 residues. CDR3 in amino acids: CASTLDRGISPDEKLFF. The CDR3 nucleotides read TGTGCCAGCACCCTGGACAGGGGAATTAGCCCAGATGAAAAACTGTTTTTT. Together with reference TRBV9 and TRBJ1-4, the CDR3 gives the full variable domain: DSGVTQTPKHLITATGQRVTLRCSPRSGDLSVYWYQQSLDQGLQFLIQYYNGEERAKGNILERFSAQQFPDLHSELNLSSLELGDSALYFCASTLDRGISPDEKLFFGSGTQLSVL.

The chain joins TRBV18 to TRBJ2-7, with TRBD1 as a possible D gene (6 bases). This CDR3 has 16 amino acids. V was trimmed by 2 bases and J by 7 bases, leaving 21 bases between them. The V gene's germline CDR1 is KGHSH and CDR2 LQKENI. This CDR3 reads CASSPLIAQGVMEQYF. The CDR3, as DNA: TGTGCCAGCTCACCATTAATCGCACAGGGCGTGATGGAGCAGTACTTC.